This passage covers 6 T cell receptor beta chains from one sample sequenced in a study of breast tumors, draining lymph nodes, adjacent tissues. A single record per CDR3 protein comes from TCRdb applying MiXCR to the multiplex PCR reads. The table shows under 80,000 distinct CDR3 sequences, with roughly 40% occurring only once. Sequenced input: breast tumor tissue. Every receptor here comes from a female donor with breast cancer. Some clones in this sample may be carry-over from other donors' samples.

The table lists this clonotype with many counts. The chain uses TRBV2 and TRBJ2-7; D remains unclear. The germline V gene has CDR1 SNHLY and CDR2 FYNNEI. The CDR3 has 13 residues. Between the trimmed V and J ends, which lost 1 base and 4 bases, there was a span of 8 bases. The CDR3 protein is CASSEERQYEQYF. The DNA of the CDR3 is TGTGCCAGCAGTGAAGAAAGGCAGTACGAGCAGTACTTC.

This clonotype showed up many times. An end of the junction differs from the germline gene, which may be a read error. The rearrangement links TRBV7-7 to TRBJ2-1; 11 positions match TRBD2. The CDR3 loop spans 15 amino acids. Germline CDR1 reads SSHAT; CDR2 reads FNYEAQ (reference sequence). Here the CDR3 DNA reads TGTGCTAGCAGCCCGGGACTAGCGGACTACAATGAGCAGTTCTTC. It specifies CASSPGLADYNEQFF.

Concerning this clonotype: No DNA is shown, since the ends of the CDR3 on it are uncertain; the CDR3 is the one TCRdb lists. The rearrangement links TRBV20-1 to TRBJ2-2; the table assigns TRBD1, which was not confirmed against the DNA. The CDR3 region is 17 residues in length, termini included. CDR1 and CDR2 (germline): DFQATT, SNEGSKA (reference sequence). CDR3 protein: CSARVDRREQYFGELFF.

This clonotype ranks as large (0.1 to 1%). This sequence joins TRBV24-1 and TRBJ2-1; 8 bases are a match to TRBD1. The CDR3 totals 13 residues. Losses at the gene ends were 3 bases for V and 16 bases for J; bases not matched to a gene: 10. Germline values: CDR1 KGHDR, CDR2 SFDVKD. The CDR3 nucleotides read TGTGCCACCAGTGATCGGACAGGGTTGGAGATTTTCTTC. It specifies CATSDRTGLEIFF.

CDR3 nucleotides: TGTGCCAGCAGCGGACTAGCGGGGGGGCGCGCCACAGATACGCAGTATTTT. As protein: CASSGLAGGRATDTQYF. V usage is TRBV7-2 and J usage is TRBJ2-3; 15 positions agree with TRBD2. Per the germline V gene, CDR1 is SGHTA and CDR2 is FQGNSA. The CDR3 covers 17 residues. V was clipped by 5 bases and J by 2 bases; unmatched bases: 5.

In its sample, this clonotype was seen many times. The gene calls are TRBV6-5 and TRBJ1-2, with 8 bases lining up with TRBD1. The CDR3 is 14 residues long. The V gene's germline CDR1 is MNHEY and CDR2 SVGAGI. Unmatched junction bases numbered 6, after V lost 6 bases and J lost 3 bases. In DNA, the CDR3 is TGTGCCAGCAGATCCCAGGGGGCGGACTATGGCTACACCTTC. Translated, it gives CASRSQGADYGYTF.